These 27 T cell receptor beta chains share one sample of origin, sequenced in a study of blood T cell repertoires in COVID-19. TCRdb keeps only in-frame clones here, not all; method: immunoSEQ multiplex PCR. The sample records about 130,000 clones, approximately 74% being singletons. The material sequenced was peripheral blood. These receptors were taken from a man aged 55 to 70 with acute or convalescent COVID-19.

The V gene is TRBV3-1 (or the pseudogene TRBV3-2), the J gene TRBJ1-2, with D possibly being TRBD1 (5 bases). Trimming removed 1 base from V and 8 bases from J, with 17 bases in between. Germline assignment: CDR1 LGHDT and CDR2 YNNKEL (reference sequence). This CDR3 has 15 amino acids. The CDR3 loop is CASSQGTGGQMGYTF. DNA for the CDR3: TGTGCCAGCAGCCAAGGTACCGGGGGTCAAATGGGCTACACCTTC.

The chain joins TRBV4-1 to TRBJ2-2; D ambiguous. V was pared by 2 bases and J by 3 bases, with 10 bases between. Germline V gene data show CDR1 as MGHRA and CDR2 as YSYEKL. This CDR3 is 15 amino acids long. CDR3 sequence reads: CASSQMSAYTGELFF. The CDR3 DNA sequence: TGCGCCAGCAGCCAAATGAGCGCCTACACCGGGGAGCTGTTTTTT.

The chain carries TRBV30 and TRBJ1-5; maybe TRBD1 (6 bases). CDR3 size: 14 residues. The V end lost 5 bases, the J end lost 0 bases, and 11 bases lay between the germline ends. Germline V gene sequence: CDR1 GTSNPN, CDR2 SVGIG (reference sequence). The CDR3 protein is CAWAGAISNQPQHF. The CDR3 bases are TGTGCCTGGGCGGGGGCAATTAGCAATCAGCCCCAGCATTTT.

DNA for the CDR3: TGTGCCAGCAGCAAAGGATACCTTTATCGTAGACATAGCAATCAGCCCCAGCATTTT. It encodes CASSKGYLYRRHSNQPQHF. V gene TRBV21-1 combines with J gene TRBJ1-5; the table's TRBD1 call for D was not verified on the DNA. TRBV21-1 constitutes a pseudogene. The CDR3 totals 19 residues.

The chain employs TRBV7-9 and TRBJ2-7; TRBD2 might be the D (5 bases). CDR3 size: 14 residues. V lost 5 bases, J lost 0 bases, and 11 bases lay in between. Germline CDR1 reads SEHNR; CDR2 reads FQNEAQ (reference sequence). The chain's CDR3 is CASSDKTTSYEQYF. The CDR3 nucleotides are TGTGCCAGCAGCGATAAGACTACCTCCTACGAGCAGTACTTC.

This sequence joins TRBV7-2 and TRBJ2-1; no definite D call. This CDR3 comprises 15 residues. Trimming took off 2 bases at V and 0 bases at J, with 8 bases between the two ends. Germline values: CDR1 SGHTA, CDR2 FQGNSA. The CDR3 loop reads CASSLQKSSYNEQFF. The DNA of the CDR3 is TGTGCCAGCAGCTTACAAAAGAGCTCCTACAATGAGCAGTTCTTC.

A few counts support this clone. This rearrangement joins TRBV5-1 to TRBJ1-4; tentatively, D is TRBD1 (6 bases). Trimming shortened V by 7 bases and J by 5 bases, and 18 bases separated the two germline ends. The germline gives CDR1 SGHRS, CDR2 YFSETQ. This CDR3 has 15 residues. Here the CDR3 reads CASGERGSINEKLFF. For the CDR3, the DNA is TGCGCCAGCGGGGAAAGGGGGTCCATCAATGAAAAACTGTTTTTT. Drawing the rest from reference TRBV5-1 and TRBJ1-4, the complete variable domain is KAGVTQTPRYLIKTRGQQVTLSCSPISGHRSVSWYQQTPGQGLQFLFEYFSETQRNKGNFPGRFSGRQFSNSRSEMNVSTLELGDSALYLCASGERGSINEKLFFGSGTQLSVL.

V gene TRBV27 combines with J gene TRBJ1-1; 7 bases line up with TRBD1. V dropped 7 bases and J dropped 11; count of bases not matched to a gene: 10. The CDR3 has 12 amino acids. Per germline, CDR1 MNHEY and CDR2 SMNVEV (reference sequence). This CDR3 is CASNGRGSQAFF. The CDR3 bases are TGTGCCAGCAACGGCAGGGGGAGTCAGGCTTTCTTT.

This sequence joins TRBV30 and TRBJ1-3; D call uncertain. The germline V gene has CDR1 GTSNPN and CDR2 SVGIG (reference sequence). There are 13 residues in the CDR3. The V end was cut by 8 bases, the J end by 2 bases, with 13 bases between. The CDR3 DNA reads TGTGCCGCCACCCAGCAGGCTGGAAACACCATATATTTT. This translates into CAATQQAGNTIYF.

The chain is built from TRBV6-2 or TRBV6-3 and TRBJ1-5, with TRBD1 as a possible D gene (5 bases). V was pared by 4 bases and J by 5 bases, with 18 bases between. There are 16 residues in the CDR3. Germline V lookup: CDR1 MNHEY, CDR2 SVGEGT. CDR3 coding DNA: TGTGCCAGCAGTTCCATAGGAACAGGCAGTTATCAGCCCCAGCATTTT. As protein: CASSSIGTGSYQPQHF.

The V gene is TRBV6-5, the J gene TRBJ2-5; D remains unclear. The germline V gene has CDR1 MNHEY and CDR2 SVGAGI. The CDR3 totals 15 residues. Trimming shortened V by 2 bases and J by 5 bases, and 15 bases separated the two germline ends. The CDR3 region is CASSYRLSSRETQYF. The CDR3 bases are TGTGCCAGCAGTTACCGCCTCTCGAGTCGGGAGACCCAGTACTTC.

The CDR3 protein is CSVQPAGSYTF. The CDR3 DNA follows: TGCAGCGTCCAACCCGCGGGCAGCTACACCTTC. The V call is TRBV29-1, the J call TRBJ1-2, with D hard to call. The CDR3 loop spans 11 amino acids. Looked up from germline, CDR1 is SQVTM and CDR2 is ANQGSEA. Trimming stripped 6 bases from V and 9 bases from J, with 14 bases between.

The chain links TRBV5-1 to TRBJ2-1, with D hard to call. Trimming left V 0 bases short and J 1 base short, with 11 bases between. This CDR3 comprises 16 residues. CDR1 and CDR2 (germline): SGHRS, YFSETQ. CDR3 region: CASSLESSQSYNEQFF. CDR3 nucleotides: TGCGCCAGCAGCTTGGAGTCGTCACAGTCCTACAATGAGCAGTTCTTC.

V usage is TRBV7-9 and J usage is TRBJ1-4, with a weak D call TRBD1 (5 bases). This CDR3 has 16 amino acids. V was pared by 5 bases and J by 2 bases, with 15 bases between. The V gene's germline CDR1 is SEHNR and CDR2 FQNEAQ (reference sequence). CDR3 sequence reads: CASSKGLSATNEKLFF. CDR3 coding DNA: TGTGCCAGCAGCAAGGGGCTGTCGGCGACTAATGAAAAACTGTTTTTT.

This sequence joins TRBV9 and TRBJ1-2, with TRBD1 identical over 9 bases. Germline trimming cut 2 bases from V and 0 bases from J; bases unmatched to any gene: 8. The CDR3 spans 17 residues. The germline V gene has CDR1 SGDLS and CDR2 YYNGEE. The CDR3, as DNA: TGTGCCAGCAGCGTCGGGACAGGGATTATAGCTAACTATGGCTACACCTTC. It encodes CASSVGTGIIANYGYTF.

The rearrangement joins TRBV30 to TRBJ1-2; 9 bases map to TRBD1. CDR1 and CDR2 (germline): GTSNPN, SVGIG (reference sequence). J lost 1 base, V lost 0 bases, and 3 bases had no gene match. The CDR3 covers 15 residues. As DNA, the CDR3 is TGTGCCTGGAGTGTCGGGACAGGGATTAACTATGGCTACACCTTC. Translation gives CAWSVGTGINYGYTF.

The chain links TRBV18 to TRBJ1-1; 8 nucleotides agree with TRBD1. Germline lookup yields CDR1 KGHSH and CDR2 LQKENI. The length of the CDR3 is 15 residues. V dropped 6 bases and J dropped 1; count of bases not matched to a gene: 7. The CDR3: CASSRQGLRNTEAFF. The CDR3, as DNA: TGTGCCAGCTCGCGACAGGGGCTACGGAACACTGAAGCTTTCTTT.

The rearrangement joins TRBV25-1 to TRBJ2-7; 11 positions agree with TRBD1. The CDR3 consists of 17 residues. Trimming cost V 3 bases and J 4 bases; bases outside gene matches: 11. CDR1 is MGHDK and CDR2 is SYGVNS in the germline V gene. CDR3 residues: CASSDSASDRGQYEQYF. CDR3 DNA sequence: TGTGCCAGCAGTGACTCGGCCTCGGACAGGGGGCAATACGAGCAGTACTTC.

The chain couples TRBV30 to TRBJ1-1; D call uncertain. Trimming removed 4 bases from V and 1 base from J, with 13 bases in between. Germline V gene data show CDR1 as GTSNPN and CDR2 as SVGIG (reference sequence). The CDR3 extends over 14 amino acids. The CDR3 DNA follows: TGTGCCTGGACCTACGGTCGGGGGAACACTGAAGCTTTCTTT. Amino acids: CAWTYGRGNTEAFF.

DNA of the CDR3: TGTGCCAGCACCCTCCCCCCCGGGAGGAAGTTCTTC. Translating gives CASTLPPGRKFF. The V call is TRBV2, the J call TRBJ2-1, with 7 bases lining up with TRBD2. Germline V gives CDR1 SNHLY, CDR2 FYNNEI. The CDR3 covers 12 residues. After removal of 7 bases from V and 14 bases from J, the junction contained 11 bases not matched to a gene.

The chain carries TRBV30 and TRBJ2-1, with 9 bases lining up with TRBD2. The V and J ends lost 1 base and 0 bases, in that order; junction bases with no gene match: 13. Germline CDR1 and CDR2: GTSNPN and SVGIG (reference sequence). The CDR3 totals 19 residues. The CDR3 bases are TGTGCCTGGAGTGGTTTTTTTAGCGGGAGTCAAGACTCCTACAATGAGCAGTTCTTC. Translated: CAWSGFFSGSQDSYNEQFF.

The chain combines TRBV24-1 with TRBJ2-7; 9 bases match TRBD1. The CDR3 extends over 14 amino acids. The ends lost 6 bases at V and 3 bases at J; junction bases unmatched: 5. Germline values: CDR1 KGHDR, CDR2 SFDVKD. The DNA of the CDR3 is TGTGCCACCAGTAAGGGACAGGGTAACTACGAGCAGTACTTC. It translates to CATSKGQGNYEQYF.

The rearrangement uses TRBV5-4 and TRBJ2-5; 7 bases line up with TRBD1. The germline gives CDR1 SGHNT, CDR2 YYREEE (reference sequence). Unmatched junction bases numbered 4, after V lost 4 bases and J lost 4 bases. The CDR3 is made up of 13 amino acids. The CDR3 protein is CASSLNRGETQYF. The CDR3, as DNA: TGTGCCAGCAGCCTAAACAGGGGAGAGACCCAGTACTTC.

This clone was seen just once. The chain recombines TRBV6-5 with TRBJ2-7, with D perhaps TRBD1 (6 bases). CDR1 is MNHEY and CDR2 is SVGAGI in the germline V gene. Trimming took 7 bases from V and 2 from J, leaving 9 bases between them. The CDR3 is 12 residues long. DNA for the CDR3: TGTGCCAGCACGGACAGCACCTACGAGCAGTACTTC. Translating it yields CASTDSTYEQYF.

The CDR3 loop is CASSQVITRDRVFGNQPQHF. CDR3 sequence (DNA): TGCGCCAGCAGCCAAGTCATTACCCGGGACAGGGTGTTTGGCAATCAGCCCCAGCATTTT. J is TRBJ1-5 and V is TRBV5-1, with 9 bases matching TRBD1. CDR3 length: 20 amino acids. Germline values: CDR1 SGHRS, CDR2 YFSETQ. The V and J ends lost 4 bases and 2 bases, in that order; junction bases with no gene match: 19.

The V and J genes are TRBV19 and TRBJ1-2; 7 positions agree with TRBD1. V shed 7 bases, J shed 0 bases, and the junction held 5 bases outside the gene matches. CDR3 size: 14 residues. Per germline, CDR1 LNHDA and CDR2 SQIVND (reference sequence). CDR3 sequence (DNA): TGTGCCAGTACGGACAGGTTCTCTAACTATGGCTACACCTTC. Translation: CASTDRFSNYGYTF.

The chain has TRBV2 and TRBJ2-1; 10 bases match TRBD2. The CDR3 loop spans 15 amino acids. J gave up 7 bases and V 9 bases, and 12 bases lay outside the gene matches. Germline-derived CDR1 and CDR2 are SNHLY and FYNNEI. CDR3 amino acids: CASTTVSSGSNEQFF. The DNA of the CDR3 is TGTGCCAGTACCACGGTGTCTAGCGGGAGTAATGAGCAGTTCTTC.